The 20 T cell receptor beta chains below come from one sample, sequenced in a study of T cells in Graves' hyperthyroidism and ophthalmopathy. Amplified TCR beta CDR3 regions derived from RNA transcripts. Primed by the HTBI set, a first-round RT-PCR was run on the TCR CDR3. TCRdb re-called the multiplex PCR reads through MiXCR, storing one row per CDR3 protein. This sample has about 380,000 distinct CDR3 sequences, with about a fifth found just once. Sequenced input: blood. These receptors were collected from a young man with Graves' ophthalmopathy.

There are many counts of this clonotype. This sequence joins TRBV20-1 and TRBJ1-2, with 10 bases identical to TRBD1. In germline, CDR1 is DFQATT, CDR2 SNEGSKA (reference sequence). The CDR3 has 15 residues. After removal of 2 bases from V and 2 bases from J, the junction contained 5 bases not matched to a gene. The CDR3 reads CSARTWDRGNYGYTF. The CDR3 bases are TGCAGTGCTAGAACTTGGGACAGGGGCAACTATGGCTACACCTTC.

In this sample, this clonotype turned up many times. CDR3 protein: CASSGQGYEQYF. As DNA, the CDR3 is TGTGCCAGCAGCGGACAGGGGTACGAGCAGTACTTC. The gene calls are TRBV9 and TRBJ2-7, with 8 nucleotides matching TRBD1. The CDR3 extends over 12 amino acids. Germline lookup yields CDR1 SGDLS and CDR2 YYNGEE. Unmatched junction bases numbered 0, after V lost 3 bases and J lost 4 bases.

This clonotype appeared many times. This rearrangement joins TRBV18 to TRBJ1-1, with unresolved D. The germline V and J ends were trimmed by 2 bases and 6 bases, with 7 bases remaining between them. Germline lookup yields CDR1 KGHSH and CDR2 LQKENI. The CDR3 covers 12 residues. CDR3 protein: CASSPSLAEAFF. The CDR3 DNA sequence: TGTGCCAGCTCACCAAGCCTCGCTGAAGCTTTCTTT.

Concerning this clonotype itself: This may be a read error, as it is one base from a much larger clone. CDR3: CASSRAGAYNEQFF. The CDR3 nucleotides read TGTGCCAGCAGCCGGGCAGGGGCCTACAATGAGCAGTTCTTC. The J gene is TRBJ2-1, the V gene TRBV11-2, with a weak D call TRBD1 (6 bases). The CDR3 runs 14 residues. V was clipped by 5 bases and J by 2 bases, with 10 bases between them. Germline CDR1 SGHAT, CDR2 FQNNGV.

As to this clonotype: A much more abundant neighbour one base away suggests this may be a read error. The chain has TRBV2 and TRBJ1-5; tentatively, D is TRBD1 (6 bases). Trimming removed 6 bases at V and 4 bases at J, with 7 bases between. The germline gives CDR1 SNHLY, CDR2 FYNNEI. The CDR3 totals 12 residues. CDR3 residues: CASRDRNQPQHF. The CDR3 DNA sequence: TGTGCCAGCAGGGACAGAAATCAGCCCCAGCATTTT.

This clonotype was detected many times. This chain links TRBV5-5 with TRBJ2-5, with 10 bases aligning to TRBD1. The germline CDR1 and CDR2 sequences are SGHKS and YYEKEE (reference sequence). The V segment lost 4 bases and the J segment 10 bases; nucleotides outside the gene matches: 13. The CDR3 length is 15 residues. In nucleotides, the CDR3 is TGTGCCAGCAGCAACGGGACAGGGGTGCTCGGGGACCAGTACTTC. Amino acids: CASSNGTGVLGDQYF. Full variable domain (remainder filled in from reference TRBV5-5 and TRBJ2-5): DAGVTQSPTHLIKTRGQQVTLRCSPISGHKSVSWYQQVLGQGPQFIFQYYEKEERGRGNFPDRFSARQFPNYSSELNVNALLLGDSALYLCASSNGTGVLGDQYFGPGTRLLVL.

This chain links TRBV6-1 with TRBJ1-5; TRBD1 might be the D (5 bases). The length of the CDR3 is 15 residues. Germline V CDR1 and CDR2: MNHNS, SASEGT. Between the trimmed V and J ends, which lost 6 bases and 0 bases, there was a span of 12 bases. In nucleotides, the CDR3 is TGTGCCAGCAGGAATGGGGGGGATAGCAATCAGCCCCAGCATTTT. As protein: CASRNGGDSNQPQHF.

This clonotype came up a few times. V is TRBV6-1 and J is TRBJ2-2; 10 bases line up with TRBD1. The CDR3 totals 18 residues. Germline V gene lookup returns CDR1 MNHNS and CDR2 SASEGT. The junction had 14 bases not matched to a gene; V was cut back by 5 bases and J by 5 bases. The DNA for the CDR3 is TGTGCCAGCAGTCGCAGGGGACAGGGGCGTTTGGGGACCGGGGAGCTGTTTTTT. Encoded protein: CASSRRGQGRLGTGELFF.

This clonotype was seen repeatedly, ten times or more. The CDR3 loop reads CASSYALGGTGSSYEQYF. In nucleotides, the CDR3 is TGTGCCAGCAGTTATGCACTCGGTGGGACAGGGAGTTCCTACGAGCAGTACTTC. The chain is built from TRBV6-2 or TRBV6-3 and TRBJ2-7, with 9 positions matching TRBD1. CDR1 is MNHEY, CDR2 SVGEGT, per germline. J was trimmed by 1 base and V by 3 bases; bases with no gene match: 13. This CDR3 has 18 residues.

This clonotype has ten or more counts. This sequence joins TRBV5-1 and TRBJ2-5; D may be TRBD2 (6 bases). This CDR3 spans 17 amino acids. Germline-derived CDR1 and CDR2 are SGHRS and YFSETQ. With 3 bases removed from V and 2 bases from J, the gap between germline ends came to 20 bases. CDR3 residues: CASSSNGGGRGQETQYF. DNA for the CDR3: TGCGCCAGCAGCTCAAACGGGGGTGGACGGGGGCAAGAGACCCAGTACTTC.

The sample holds many counts of this clonotype. The rearrangement uses TRBV7-8 and TRBJ2-5; a possible D gene is TRBD1 (5 bases). From germline, CDR1 is SGHVS and CDR2 FQNEAQ. V was pared by 5 bases and J by 1 base, with 11 bases between. The CDR3 totals 14 residues. The DNA of the CDR3 is TGTGCCAGCAGCGTGACAGTCACCCAAGAGACCCAGTACTTC. Residues: CASSVTVTQETQYF.

This clonotype was observed at least ten times. The chain is built from TRBV3-1 and TRBJ1-1; 8 nucleotides match TRBD1. V lost 3 bases, J lost 8 bases, and 2 bases stayed unmatched. This CDR3 is built from 12 residues. Germline V lookup: CDR1 LGHDT, CDR2 YNNKEL (reference sequence). This CDR3 reads CASSQGDREAFF. CDR3 sequence (DNA): TGTGCCAGCAGCCAGGGGGACAGGGAAGCTTTCTTT.

There are a few counts of this clonotype. The chain uses TRBV6-4 and TRBJ2-3; D remains ambiguous. V shed 2 bases and J shed 0 bases, with 6 bases lying between them. The CDR3 runs 14 residues. CDR1 is MRHNA and CDR2 is SNTAGT in the germline V gene. CDR3 loop: CASSDRASTDTQYF. As DNA, the CDR3 is TGTGCCAGCAGTGACAGGGCTAGCACAGATACGCAGTATTTT.

This clonotype was seen only a few times. The chain employs TRBV27 and TRBJ1-6; 7 bases map to TRBD1. There are 18 residues in the CDR3. Germline V gene data show CDR1 as MNHEY and CDR2 as SMNVEV (reference sequence). J gave up 2 bases and V 2 bases, and 9 bases lay outside the gene matches. The CDR3 region has the DNA TGTGCCAGCAGTTTAGATGTCGCAGGGGGGCCCTATAATTCACCCCTCCACTTT. Translated, it gives CASSLDVAGGPYNSPLHF.

This clonotype showed up many times. V and J are TRBV20-1 and TRBJ2-2, with 8 nucleotides matching TRBD1. The CDR3 extends over 14 amino acids. Germline assignment: CDR1 DFQATT and CDR2 SNEGSKA (reference sequence). The V gene end was trimmed by 5 bases and the J gene end by 7 bases; junction bases not matched to a gene: 9. CDR3 nucleotides: TGCAGTGCTGGACAGGGCGGGTTTGGCGGGGAGCTGTTTTTT. This encodes CSAGQGGFGGELFF.

Regarding this clonotype: One end of the junction does not line up with germline, which may come from a read error. The rearrangement uses TRBV5-1 and TRBJ2-7; 9 bases map to TRBD1. The CDR3 extends over 16 amino acids. Germline CDR1 is SGHRS and CDR2 is YFSETQ. CDR3 DNA: TGCGCCAGCAGCTTGGGGGGGGGACAGGGATCCTACAAGCAGTACTTC. It translates to CASSLGGGQGSYKQYF.

V and J are TRBV6-5 and TRBJ1-2; maybe TRBD1 (5 bases). The CDR3 length is 13 residues. V was cut by 2 bases and J by 6 bases, with 10 bases left in between. Germline values: CDR1 MNHEY, CDR2 SVGAGI. The CDR3 DNA sequence: TGTGCCAGCAGTTACAGGGGCGGAGATGGCTACACCTTC. This sequence encodes CASSYRGGDGYTF.

In this sample, this clonotype turned up many times. V gene TRBV2 combines with J gene TRBJ1-1; D perhaps matches TRBD1 (6 bases). This CDR3 spans 19 amino acids. In germline, CDR1 is SNHLY, CDR2 FYNNEI. V was trimmed by 6 bases and J by 0 bases, leaving 26 bases between them. The CDR3 protein is CASSRGLRGTPYLNTEAFF. The CDR3 nucleotides read TGTGCCAGCAGCCGCGGGCTACGAGGGACACCTTATTTGAACACTGAAGCTTTCTTT.

This clonotype was counted only a few times. The chain employs TRBV10-3 and TRBJ1-1, with D hard to call. Trimming removed 3 bases at V and 4 bases at J, with 18 bases between. CDR1 and CDR2 from the germline V gene are ENHRY and SYGVKD. CDR3 length: 16 residues. CDR3 sequence: CAISEGGAQRGTEAFF. The CDR3 nucleotides read TGTGCCATCAGTGAAGGCGGAGCGCAGCGGGGCACTGAAGCTTTCTTT.

This clonotype was recorded many times. V usage is TRBV18 and J usage is TRBJ2-3, with D perhaps matching TRBD1 or TRBD2 (5 bases each). V lost 3 bases and J 2 bases, leaving 6 bases between the germline ends. The CDR3 extends over 13 amino acids. CDR1 is KGHSH and CDR2 is LQKENI in the germline V gene. The CDR3 DNA reads TGTGCCAGCTCACCCGGGGCCACAGATACGCAGTATTTT. This sequence encodes CASSPGATDTQYF.